The next 28 T cell receptor beta chains were all read from a single sample in a study of CD8+CD57+ T cells in acquired aplastic anemia. Genomic DNA, the template, was used for profiling of the TCR beta VDJ and CDR3. A single record per CDR3 protein comes from TCRdb applying MiXCR to the reads. The data show around 170,000 distinct CDR3 sequences, with approximately 49% seen just once and about 2.9% held by the top ten. Sequences were obtained from sorted CD4+, CD8+, or CD8+CD57+ T cells (not recorded which) from PBMCs. All receptors come from a human donor in good health.

V gene TRBV19 combines with J gene TRBJ1-2; TRBD1 agrees at 7 bases. CDR1 LNHDA and CDR2 SQIVND come from the germline V gene (reference sequence). This CDR3 contains 16 residues. The V and J ends lost 7 bases and 0 bases, in that order; junction bases with no gene match: 11. The chain's CDR3 is CASMGDRAWANYGYTF. The DNA for the CDR3 is TGTGCCAGTATGGGGGACAGAGCGTGGGCTAACTATGGCTACACCTTC.

Concerning this clonotype: At one end the junction does not follow the germline gene, possibly because of a read error. This chain links TRBV12-3 or TRBV12-4 with TRBJ1-1; 7 bases are shared with TRBD1. The CDR3 has 15 amino acids. The CDR3 coding sequence is TGTGCCATCAGTGAGTCGGGGCTAGGGGGCACTGAAACTTTCTTT. This sequence encodes CAISESGLGGTETFF.

This sequence joins TRBV6-2 or TRBV6-3 and TRBJ2-7; D gene ambiguous. Germline CDR1 and CDR2: MNHEY and SVGEGT. The CDR3 is made up of 14 amino acids. V lost 5 bases and J 8 bases, leaving 19 bases between the germline ends. In DNA form, the CDR3 reads TGTGCCAGCAGTAGCCCTTGGCCTACTCTGCAGCAGTACTTC. The encoded protein is CASSSPWPTLQQYF.

The DNA for the CDR3 is TGTGCCAGCAGCTTAGCACTAGCGGGGGTCTTAGATACGCAGTATTTT. It yields the protein CASSLALAGVLDTQYF. The rearrangement links TRBV11-1 to TRBJ2-3, with 11 positions matching TRBD2. Trimming at V came to 0 bases and at J to 5 bases, leaving 4 bases not matched to a gene. The germline V gene encodes CDR1 SGHAT and CDR2 FQDESV (reference sequence). This CDR3 comprises 16 residues.

This clonotype was seen just once. The chain joins TRBV29-1 to TRBJ2-2; 7 positions match TRBD2. Germline V gene lookup returns CDR1 SQVTM and CDR2 ANQGSEA. The CDR3 consists of 14 residues. The CDR3 region is CSARGGVSTGELFF. As DNA, the CDR3 is TGCAGTGCCCGGGGAGGGGTTAGCACCGGGGAGCTGTTTTTT.

The chain links TRBV24-1 to TRBJ2-3, with D possibly being TRBD2 (6 bases). Germline V gene sequence: CDR1 KGHDR, CDR2 SFDVKD. This CDR3 region has 17 residues. The V and J ends lost 5 bases and 1 base respectively, with 18 bases between them. The CDR3 nucleotides read TGTGCCACCAGTGCTAGTCGGGGAGGATCGGGCACAGATACGCAGTATTTT. Translation gives CATSASRGGSGTDTQYF.

Worth noting for this clonotype: This may come from a read error, since a much larger clone is one base off. V gene TRBV7-6 combines with J gene TRBJ2-2, with no clear D. The germline gives CDR1 SGHVS, CDR2 FNYEAQ. V lost 5 bases and J 1 base, leaving 14 bases between the germline ends. The CDR3 is 16 residues long. The CDR3 is CASSRPIKENTGELFF. CDR3 nucleotides: TGTGCCAGCAGCCGCCCAATCAAGGAGAACACCGGGGAGCTGTTTTTT. Full variable domain (remainder filled in from reference TRBV7-6 and TRBJ2-2): GAGVSQSPRYKVTKRGQDVALRCDPISGHVSLYWYRQALGQGPEFLTYFNYEAQQDKSGLPNDRFSAERPEGSISTLTIQRTEQRDSAMYRCASSRPIKENTGELFFGEGSRLTVL.

The J gene is TRBJ1-1, the V gene TRBV25-1; no reliable D call. The CDR3 sequence is 12 residues long. V was shortened by 7 bases and J by 6 bases, with 12 bases between the two germline ends. CDR1 and CDR2 from the germline V gene are MGHDK and SYGVNS. The CDR3 DNA follows: TGTGCCAGCACCACTGAAAGGGCTGAAGCTTTCTTT. It specifies CASTTERAEAFF.

The rearrangement links TRBV4-1 to TRBJ2-3; 9 positions agree with TRBD2. V shed 0 bases, J shed 1 base, and the junction held 8 bases outside the gene matches. This CDR3 contains 18 residues. Germline lookup yields CDR1 MGHRA and CDR2 YSYEKL. CDR3 region: CASSQDSKTSGRTDTQYF. The CDR3, as DNA: TGCGCCAGCAGCCAAGATTCGAAGACTAGCGGTCGCACAGATACGCAGTATTTT.

This chain links TRBV20-1 with TRBJ2-7; 8 positions match TRBD2. CDR3 size: 14 residues. CDR1 and CDR2 (germline): DFQATT, SNEGSKA (reference sequence). J gave up 0 bases and V 7 bases, and 8 bases lay outside the gene matches. The CDR3 DNA reads TGCAGTGTTCTGAGCGGGGGAAGCTCCTACGAGCAGTACGTC. Translation gives CSVLSGGSSYEQYV.

This clonotype has more than one count but fewer than ten. The chain combines TRBV29-1 with TRBJ1-2, with 7 bases identical to TRBD1. CDR1 is SQVTM, CDR2 ANQGSEA, per germline. V shed 3 bases and J 2 bases; nucleotides not matched to a gene: 3. This CDR3 spans 13 amino acids. CDR3 region: CSVDMTGNYGYTF. The DNA for the CDR3 is TGCAGCGTTGATATGACAGGGAACTATGGCTACACCTTC. The full variable domain, completed using reference TRBV29-1 and TRBJ1-2, is SAVISQKPSRDICQRGTSLTIQCQVDSQVTMMFWYRQQPGQSLTLIATANQGSEATYESGFVIDKFPISRPNLTFSTLTVSNMSPEDSSIYLCSVDMTGNYGYTFGSGTRLTVV.

The V gene is TRBV24-1, the J gene TRBJ1-5; D is uncertain. Germline V CDR1 and CDR2: KGHDR, SFDVKD. This CDR3 has 13 amino acids. V was cut by 9 bases and J by 6 bases, with 14 bases left in between. CDR3 sequence (DNA): TGTGCCACCGGTTTCCAACGCCTTCAGCCCCAGCATTTT. This translates into CATGFQRLQPQHF.

With respect to this clonotype: At one end, the junction sequence differs from germline, possibly due to a read error. This chain joins TRBV11-2 and TRBJ1-6; tentatively, D is TRBD1 (5 bases). Per germline, CDR1 SGHAT and CDR2 FQNNGV. The CDR3 consists of 17 residues. The CDR3 bases are TGTGCCGGCAGCTTAGAGTCCCCCTCCGGGGGATCTTCACCCCTCCACTTT. Amino acids: CAGSLESPSGGSSPLHF.

This clonotype turned up a few times. This sequence joins TRBV20-1 and TRBJ2-3; 7 bases line up with TRBD1. V trimming: 6 bases; J trimming: 4 bases; junction bases outside the gene matches: 1. This CDR3 is built from 11 residues. CDR1 DFQATT and CDR2 SNEGSKA come from the germline V gene (reference sequence). The CDR3 region is CSAGTADTQYF. The CDR3 bases are TGCAGTGCCGGGACAGCAGATACGCAGTATTTT.

The sample holds one count of this clonotype. The J gene is TRBJ1-2, the V gene TRBV14; 9 bases are shared with TRBD1. The CDR3 covers 14 residues. Germline CDR1 reads SGHDN; CDR2 reads FVKESK. V lost 2 bases and J lost 4; bases outside the gene matches: 2. CDR3 loop: CASSQLTGGYGYTF. CDR3 nucleotides: TGTGCCAGCAGCCAACTGACAGGGGGCTATGGCTACACCTTC.

There are many counts of this clonotype. The chain joins TRBV11-2 to TRBJ2-3, with 15 nucleotides matching TRBD2. CDR3 length: 17 amino acids. Germline V gene sequence: CDR1 SGHAT, CDR2 FQNNGV. The ends lost 1 base at V and 6 bases at J; junction bases unmatched: 5. The CDR3 sequence: CASSLGAGTSGRDTQYF. CDR3 sequence (DNA): TGTGCCAGCAGCTTAGGGGCCGGGACTAGCGGGAGGGATACGCAGTATTTT.

Here the CDR3 DNA reads TGCAGCGTTGATACGGGGTCTGCCGGGGAGCTGTTTTTT. Residues: CSVDTGSAGELFF. The rearrangement links TRBV29-1 to TRBJ2-2; D is perhaps TRBD2 (5 bases). From germline, CDR1 is SQVTM and CDR2 ANQGSEA. The V end was cut by 3 bases, the J end by 6 bases, with 11 bases between. The CDR3 runs to 13 residues.

This chain links TRBV6-1 with TRBJ2-7; D possibly matches TRBD1 or TRBD2 (6 bases each). V was shortened by 8 bases and J by 7 bases, with 21 bases between the two germline ends. The CDR3 is 14 residues long. Germline V gives CDR1 MNHNS, CDR2 SASEGT. CDR3 residues: CASSGWTGAGEQYF. CDR3 sequence (DNA): TGTGCCAGCTCCGGGTGGACGGGGGCTGGGGAGCAGTACTTC.

The chain has TRBV24-1 and TRBJ2-5; 8 bases match TRBD1. V was clipped by 4 bases and J by 0 bases; unmatched bases: 3. The CDR3 has 15 amino acids. From germline, CDR1 is KGHDR and CDR2 SFDVKD. CDR3 protein: CATSERTGNQETQYF. The CDR3 nucleotides read TGTGCCACCAGTGAACGGACAGGGAACCAAGAGACCCAGTACTTC.

The V and J genes are TRBV24-1 and TRBJ2-3; 14 positions match TRBD2. The CDR3 covers 19 residues. CDR1 and CDR2 from the germline V gene are KGHDR and SFDVKD. Germline trimming cut 5 bases from V and 4 bases from J; bases unmatched to any gene: 13. Here the CDR3 reads CATSVMTSGRAGLADTQYF. The DNA for the CDR3 is TGTGCCACCAGTGTCATGACTAGCGGGAGGGCCGGACTCGCAGATACGCAGTATTTT.

To note about this clonotype: A much larger clone differs by one base, so this may be a read error. CDR3 in amino acids: CVWSNTVVRETQYF. For the CDR3, the DNA is TGTGTCTGGAGTAACACGGTGGTTAGAGAGACCCAGTACTTC. The J gene is TRBJ2-5, the V gene TRBV30; D uncertain. Germline V gene data show CDR1 as GTSNPN and CDR2 as SVGIG (reference sequence). CDR3 length equals 14 residues. The full variable domain, in which reference TRBV30 and TRBJ2-5 provide the parts outside the CDR3, is SQTIHQWPATLVQPVGSPLSLECTVEGTSNPNLYWYRQAAGRGLQLLFYSVGIGQISSEVPQNLSASRPQDRQFILSSKKLLLSDSGFYLCVWSNTVVRETQYFGPGTRLLVL.

This chain uses TRBV20-1 with TRBJ2-1; 9 bases align to TRBD1. This CDR3 is built from 18 residues. The ends lost 0 bases at V and 7 bases at J; junction bases unmatched: 16. Germline V gene data show CDR1 as DFQATT and CDR2 as SNEGSKA (reference sequence). CDR3 DNA: TGCAGTGCTAGAGATTTTTTCGGGACAGGGATCCAGGCTAATGAGCAGTTCTTC. It is translated as CSARDFFGTGIQANEQFF.

This chain connects TRBV7-6 to TRBJ2-3; D not certain. With 5 bases removed from V and 2 bases from J, the gap between germline ends came to 14 bases. Germline V lookup: CDR1 SGHVS, CDR2 FNYEAQ. CDR3 length: 15 amino acids. CDR3 DNA sequence: TGTGCCAGCAGCCGGACCGACATTAACACAGATACGCAGTATTTT. This translates into CASSRTDINTDTQYF.

This clonotype was observed many times. J is TRBJ2-6 and V is TRBV7-2; D unresolved. V was trimmed by 3 bases and J by 0 bases, leaving 9 bases between them. Germline CDR1 SGHTA, CDR2 FQGNSA. This CDR3 spans 16 amino acids. The DNA for the CDR3 is TGTGCCAGCAGCTTCAGCGTAAACTCTGGGGCCAACGTCCTGACTTTC. Its protein product is CASSFSVNSGANVLTF.

This chain links TRBV10-3 with TRBJ1-3, with TRBD1 matching 7 bases. This CDR3 region has 14 residues. Per the germline V gene, CDR1 is ENHRY and CDR2 is SYGVKD. The ends lost 11 bases at V and 0 bases at J; junction bases unmatched: 7. The CDR3 reads CASERDSSGNTIYF. Written as DNA, the CDR3 is TGTGCCTCGGAGCGGGACAGCTCTGGAAACACCATATATTTT.

In its sample, this clonotype was seen many times. The chain carries TRBV7-9 and TRBJ2-5; a possible D gene is TRBD2 (5 bases). CDR1 SEHNR and CDR2 FQNEAQ come from the germline V gene (reference sequence). V was pared by 1 base and J by 2 bases, with 11 bases between. This CDR3 is built from 15 residues. The CDR3 here is CASSLVGAVQETQYF. The CDR3, as DNA: TGTGCCAGCAGCTTAGTGGGAGCCGTACAAGAGACCCAGTACTTC.

This clonotype was seen at least ten times. The chain links TRBV12-3 or TRBV12-4 to TRBJ2-6; 9 bases are shared with TRBD1. The CDR3 is 17 residues long. After removal of 5 bases from V and 2 bases from J, the junction contained 7 bases not matched to a gene. The CDR3 DNA sequence: TGTGCCAGCAGTCGGACAGGGGTTGTGCCTGGGGCCAACGTCCTGACTTTC. It codes for CASSRTGVVPGANVLTF.

This clonotype has only one observation. The rearrangement links TRBV4-2 to TRBJ2-1; TRBD1 agrees at 8 bases. V dropped 8 bases and J dropped 3; count of bases not matched to a gene: 9. The germline CDR1 and CDR2 sequences are LGHNA and YNFKEQ. The CDR3 runs 15 residues. The CDR3 here is CASRSGGHNYNEQFF. CDR3 coding DNA: TGTGCCAGCCGATCAGGGGGCCACAACTACAATGAGCAGTTCTTC.